This record concerns one T cell receptor beta chain sequence. Its antigen is unknown. The source of the sample is a study of regulatory T cells in long-lasting Graves disease. General study results and limits: The TCR repertoire of persistent Graves' patients was less diverse than that of newly diagnosed ones. It was in persistent disease that TRBV28, TRBJ1-2 and TRBJ2-5 were favored. More public clonotypes were shared by persistent patients (about 2,700) than by new patients (roughly 1,000).

Library construction for TCR beta used iRepertoire HTBI primers and Arm-PCR of CDR3 regions. In TCRdb, the multiplex PCR reads were re-called with MiXCR into one record per CDR3 protein. The repertoire holds more than 650,000 distinct CDR3 sequences, about 30% seen once, with about 40% in the top ten. The time point: persistent/refractory GD, antithyroid drugs over 5 years with positive TRAb. PBMC-derived RNA was used for the TCR library. Per the germline V gene, CDR1 is SQVTM and CDR2 is ANQGSEA. With 4 bases removed from V and 0 bases from J, the gap between germline ends came to 9 bases. CDR3 length equals 13 residues.

Sequencing used peripheral blood mononuclear cells (PBMCs), obtained when the disease was refractory, from a patient treated with antithyroid drugs. This clonotype was obtained from a female donor with Graves disease. The chain joins TRBV29-1 to TRBJ1-1; D is unclear. CDR3 protein: CSVVVQMNTEAFF. CDR3 nucleotide sequence: TGCAGCGTTGTAGTCCAAATGAACACTGAAGCTTTCTTT.